The sequence of this T cell receptor (beta chain) was determined in a study of cytomegalovirus exposure and HLA in healthy donors. Study-level points and caveats: Of the V segments, some could not be distinguished, including TRBV6-2 and TRBV6-3, and were excluded. The study listed roughly 150 cytomegalovirus-associated TCR beta chains. CMV serostatus was the sole immune exposure information available. Common viral pathogens (according to a later analysis) appeared linked to several of the most significant clusters.

Germline V lookup: CDR1 SEHNR, CDR2 FQNEAQ (reference sequence). The CDR3 has 14 amino acids. The germline V and J ends were trimmed by 7 bases and 1 base, with 13 bases remaining between them. PCR was performed using 60 Vbeta and 13 Jbeta primers. Clones were read by immunoSEQ multiplex PCR, and TCRdb kept only the in-frame ones, dropping some. The data hold about 62,000 clones, with roughly 73% observed a single time. On this clone itself: Its cognate antigen is unknown.

This TCR was recovered from a man between 40 and 49 years old in good health and CMV-seronegative. The genes are TRBV7-9 and TRBJ1-1; D is uncertain. The material sequenced was PBMCs. CDR3 nucleotides: TGTGCCAGCAATGTCTTTGAGGGGAACACTGAAGCTTTCTTT. It specifies CASNVFEGNTEAFF. The whole variable domain, remainder taken from reference TRBV7-9 and TRBJ1-1, is DTGVSQNPRHKITKRGQNVTFRCDPISEHNRLYWYRQTLGQGPEFLTYFQNEAQLEKSRLLSDRFSAERPKGSFSTLEIQRTEQGDSAMYLCASNVFEGNTEAFFGQGTRLTVV.